The 24 T cell receptor beta chains in this list originate from one sample, sequenced in a study of T cell responses to AZD1222 COVID-19 vaccine. Here immunoSEQ multiplex PCR was the method, and the copy in TCRdb shows in-frame clones only, minus some. Of roughly 150,000 clones detected, around 86% appear once; the ten largest clones hold approximately 9%. Sequenced material: peripheral blood, taken 28 days after the second AZD1222 dose. All receptors come from an adult who received the AZD1222 COVID-19 vaccine.

The V gene is TRBV28, the J gene TRBJ2-3; tentative D call: TRBD2 (6 bases). The CDR3 consists of 15 residues. Per the germline V gene, CDR1 is MDHEN and CDR2 is SYDVKM. Trimming stripped 8 bases from V and 0 bases from J, with 15 bases between. DNA of the CDR3: TGTGCCAGCCGCGGCGGGACCGCTAGCACAGATACGCAGTATTTT. This sequence encodes CASRGGTASTDTQYF.

The chain employs TRBV5-1 and TRBJ2-1; D assignment may be TRBD1 or TRBD2 (5 bases each). This CDR3 is built from 16 residues. Germline values: CDR1 SGHRS, CDR2 YFSETQ. The ends were cut back, 4 bases at V and 9 bases at J, with 23 bases in the middle. DNA for the CDR3: TGCGCCAGCAGCCCCGTGACTTTGGGGGATCGTAGTGAGCAGTTCTTC. Translating gives CASSPVTLGDRSEQFF.

CDR3 DNA sequence: TGTGCCAGCAGCCCCAGGACTAGCCTAGGGGAGACCCAGTACTTC. Translation gives CASSPRTSLGETQYF. The chain has TRBV7-2 and TRBJ2-5; 8 bases fit TRBD2. V was pared by 5 bases and J by 5 bases, with 10 bases of the junction left unmatched. Germline CDR1 is SGHTA and CDR2 is FQGNSA. The CDR3 totals 15 residues. Together with reference TRBV7-2 and TRBJ2-5, the CDR3 gives the full variable domain: GAGVSQSPSNKVTEKGKDVELRCDPISGHTALYWYRQSLGQGLEFLIYFQGNSAPDKSGLPSDRFSAERTGGSVSTLTIQRTQQEDSAVYLCASSPRTSLGETQYFGPGTRLLVL.

The chain combines TRBV15 with TRBJ1-1, with D possibly matching TRBD1 (5 bases). The V gene's germline CDR1 is LNHNV and CDR2 YYDKDF (reference sequence). V was cut by 0 bases and J by 1 base, with 15 bases left in between. The CDR3 has 17 residues. This CDR3 is CATSREWIWDGNTEAFF. In DNA form, the CDR3 reads TGTGCCACCAGCAGAGAGTGGATTTGGGACGGGAACACTGAAGCTTTCTTT.

The gene calls are TRBV5-1 and TRBJ1-2; the match to TRBD1 covers 8 bases. The junction had 7 bases not matched to a gene; V was cut back by 4 bases and J by 8 bases. CDR1 SGHRS and CDR2 YFSETQ come from the germline V gene. The CDR3 runs 13 residues. Written as DNA, the CDR3 is TGCGCCAGCAGCGGGGCGACAGGGGTAGGCTACACCTTC. Amino acid sequence: CASSGATGVGYTF.

This rearrangement joins TRBV3-1 (or the pseudogene TRBV3-2) to TRBJ2-1; 11 nucleotides line up with TRBD2. Per germline, CDR1 LGHDT and CDR2 YNNKEL (reference sequence). Germline trimming cut 4 bases from V and 10 bases from J; bases unmatched to any gene: 9. This CDR3 spans 15 amino acids. CDR3 bases: TGTGCCAGCAGCCCGTTAGCGGGAGGGCCTGGCGAGCAGTTCTTC. It yields the protein CASSPLAGGPGEQFF.

This clone was seen more than once but under ten times. V gene TRBV6-5 combines with J gene TRBJ2-1, with D possibly being TRBD2 (5 bases). Germline V gene lookup returns CDR1 MNHEY and CDR2 SVGAGI. V lost 0 bases to trimming and J lost 10 bases, with 16 bases between them. The CDR3 is made up of 15 amino acids. CDR3 DNA sequence: TGTGCCAGCAGTTACTCGAGCTCAGGTAGCGTCGAGCAGTTCTTC. It specifies CASSYSSSGSVEQFF.

Worth noting for this clone: A junction end diverges from the germline sequence, so it may reflect a read error. CDR3 nucleotides: TGTGCCAGCAGCCCCCGGACAGGCAATAAGCAGTTCTTC. Translation gives CASSPRTGNKQFF. This sequence joins TRBV7-2 and TRBJ2-1, with 7 positions matching TRBD1. In germline, CDR1 is SGHTA, CDR2 FQGNSA. The CDR3 spans 13 residues. Full variable domain (missing parts from reference TRBV7-2 and TRBJ2-1): GAGVSQSPSNKVTEKGKDVELRCDPISGHTALYWYRQSLGQGLEFLIYFQGNSAPDKSGLPSDRFSAERTGGSVSTLTIQRTQQEDSAVYLCASSPRTGNKQFFGPGTRLTVL.

This sequence joins TRBV11-2 and TRBJ2-7, with 7 bases fitting TRBD1. The germline CDR1 and CDR2 sequences are SGHAT and FQNNGV. The CDR3 totals 14 residues. With 5 bases clipped from V and 5 bases from J, the junction kept 9 bases outside the gene matches. The CDR3 is CASSPRQGGHEQYF. For the CDR3, the DNA is TGTGCCAGCAGCCCACGACAGGGTGGCCACGAGCAGTACTTC. The whole variable domain, remainder taken from reference TRBV11-2 and TRBJ2-7, is EAGVAQSPRYKIIEKRQSVAFWCNPISGHATLYWYQQILGQGPKLLIQFQNNGVVDDSQLPKDRFSAERLKGVDSTLKIQPAKLEDSAVYLCASSPRQGGHEQYFGPGTRLTVT.

The chain joins TRBV19 to TRBJ2-1; 13 nucleotides agree with TRBD2. Germline V gene data show CDR1 as LNHDA and CDR2 as SQIVND (reference sequence). Germline trimming cut 1 base from V and 7 bases from J; bases unmatched to any gene: 7. This CDR3 region has 17 residues. In DNA, the CDR3 is TGTGCCAGTAGTATAGTTTCGACTAGCGGGAGGAGGAATGAGCAGTTCTTC. Its translation: CASSIVSTSGRRNEQFF.

The V call is TRBV2, the J call TRBJ1-1; D not certain. This CDR3 is 11 amino acids long. Looked up from germline, CDR1 is SNHLY and CDR2 is FYNNEI. V shed 6 bases and J shed 4 bases, with 6 bases lying between them. The CDR3 DNA sequence: TGTGCCAGCAGGGTTACCACTGAAGCTTTCTTT. Residues: CASRVTTEAFF. The whole variable domain, remainder taken from reference TRBV2 and TRBJ1-1, is EPEVTQTPSHQVTQMGQEVILRCVPISNHLYFYWYRQILGQKVEFLVSFYNNEISEKSEIFDDQFSVERPDGSNFTLKIRSTKLEDSAMYFCASRVTTEAFFGQGTRLTVV.

The DNA of the CDR3 is TGTGCCAGCAGCACCCTGGCCCCGAACACTGAAGCTTTCTTT. Amino acids: CASSTLAPNTEAFF. J is TRBJ1-1 and V is TRBV7-9; D remains ambiguous. The CDR3 extends over 14 amino acids. Germline CDR1 reads SEHNR; CDR2 reads FQNEAQ (reference sequence). V shed 5 bases and J shed 1 base, with 11 bases lying between them.

The chain links TRBV5-1 to TRBJ2-2; 10 bases are a match to TRBD2. Per the germline V gene, CDR1 is SGHRS and CDR2 is YFSETQ. V dropped 4 bases and J dropped 3; count of bases not matched to a gene: 3. The CDR3 contains 15 residues. The DNA of the CDR3 is TGCGCCAGCAGCAGGCTAGCGGGAGACACCGGGGAGCTGTTTTTT. Its protein product is CASSRLAGDTGELFF.

This chain links TRBV21-1 with TRBJ2-1; the D segment call TRBD1 is taken from the table without a DNA check. TRBV21-1 constitutes a pseudogene. The CDR3 extends over 15 amino acids. CDR3 loop: CASSKNRDRYNEQFF. The DNA for the CDR3 is TGTGCCAGCAGCAAAAATCGGGACAGATACAATGAGCAGTTCTTC.

This chain joins TRBV18 and TRBJ2-2; D gene uncertain. The CDR3 is made up of 11 amino acids. V was shortened by 5 bases and J by 2 bases, with 0 bases between the two germline ends. Germline V gene data show CDR1 as KGHSH and CDR2 as LQKENI. CDR3 sequence: CASSNTGELFF. CDR3 nucleotides: TGTGCCAGCTCAAACACCGGGGAGCTGTTTTTT. Full variable domain (rest looked up from reference TRBV18 and TRBJ2-2): NAGVMQNPRHLVRRRGQEARLRCSPMKGHSHVYWYRQLPEEGLKFMVYLQKENIIDESGMPKERFSAEFPKEGPSILRIQQVVRGDSAAYFCASSNTGELFFGEGSRLTVL.

The V gene is TRBV4-3, the J gene TRBJ2-4; a weak D match, TRBD1 (5 bases). Per the germline V gene, CDR1 is LGHNA and CDR2 is YSLEER. The CDR3 spans 16 residues. Trimming removed 0 bases at V and 0 bases at J, with 9 bases between. Here the CDR3 reads CASSQDLTVAKNIQYF. The CDR3 bases are TGCGCCAGCAGCCAAGACCTGACAGTAGCCAAAAACATTCAGTACTTC.

This chain uses TRBV18 with TRBJ1-2; D ambiguous. Deletions cut 2 bases from V and 3 bases from J, with 4 bases between. The CDR3 spans 12 residues. Germline loops: CDR1 KGHSH, CDR2 LQKENI. CDR3 residues: CASSPADYGYTF. The CDR3 DNA reads as TGTGCCAGCTCACCAGCAGACTATGGCTACACCTTC.

The V call is TRBV7-9, the J call TRBJ2-1; D ambiguous. The V gene lost 4 bases and the J gene lost 5 bases, with 6 bases spanning the gap. Germline CDR1 and CDR2: SEHNR and FQNEAQ (reference sequence). CDR3 length: 12 amino acids. The CDR3: CASSSRDNEQFF. DNA of the CDR3: TGTGCCAGCAGCTCCAGAGACAATGAGCAGTTCTTC.

This sequence joins TRBV28 and TRBJ2-5; a possible D gene is TRBD2 (5 bases). This CDR3 is 14 amino acids long. Germline V CDR1 and CDR2: MDHEN, SYDVKM. Trimming stripped 6 bases from V and 4 bases from J, with 15 bases between. The DNA for the CDR3 is TGTGCCAGCAGGCCGGGGTCGCACGGAGAGACCCAGTACTTC. It is translated as CASRPGSHGETQYF. Filled out from reference TRBV28 and TRBJ2-5, the complete variable domain reads DVKVTQSSRYLVKRTGEKVFLECVQDMDHENMFWYRQDPGLGLRLIYFSYDVKMKEKGDIPEGYSVSREKKERFSLILESASTNQTSMYLCASRPGSHGETQYFGPGTRLLVL.

This chain joins TRBV28 and TRBJ2-5; TRBD1 aligns across 9 bases. V gave up 5 bases and J gave up 5 bases; unmatched junction bases: 12. Germline-derived CDR1 and CDR2 are MDHEN and SYDVKM. The CDR3 runs to 16 residues. CDR3 residues: CASSPLGTGNFETQYF. In nucleotides, the CDR3 is TGTGCCAGCAGTCCCCTCGGGACAGGGAATTTCGAGACCCAGTACTTC. Complete variable domain (other parts from reference TRBV28 and TRBJ2-5): DVKVTQSSRYLVKRTGEKVFLECVQDMDHENMFWYRQDPGLGLRLIYFSYDVKMKEKGDIPEGYSVSREKKERFSLILESASTNQTSMYLCASSPLGTGNFETQYFGPGTRLLVL.

The V call is TRBV15, the J call TRBJ2-5; the match to TRBD1 covers 9 bases. This CDR3 has 16 residues. V trimming: 3 bases; J trimming: 5 bases; junction bases outside the gene matches: 10. Germline-derived CDR1 and CDR2 are LNHNV and YYDKDF (reference sequence). The CDR3 loop is CATSSLQGAGRETQYF. CDR3 coding DNA: TGTGCCACCAGCAGTTTACAGGGGGCCGGGCGGGAGACCCAGTACTTC.

The chain carries TRBV18 and TRBJ2-7, with a weak D call TRBD1 (5 bases). Germline V gives CDR1 KGHSH, CDR2 LQKENI. Deletions cut 1 base from V and 2 bases from J, with 9 bases between. The CDR3 totals 14 residues. CDR3 sequence: CASSPQRGTYEQYF. As DNA, the CDR3 is TGTGCCAGCTCACCACAAAGGGGAACCTACGAGCAGTACTTC.

Note on this clone: Other nucleotide sequences in the sample specify the same CDR3. The chain links TRBV5-1 to TRBJ1-5; unclear D gene. Germline V lookup: CDR1 SGHRS, CDR2 YFSETQ. The CDR3 covers 15 residues. The V and J ends lost 0 bases and 2 bases respectively, with 9 bases between them. The CDR3 here is CASSLEGGGNQPQHF. The DNA for the CDR3 is TGCGCCAGCAGCTTGGAGGGAGGTGGCAATCAGCCCCAGCATTTT. The whole variable domain, filled in from reference TRBV5-1 and TRBJ1-5, reads KAGVTQTPRYLIKTRGQQVTLSCSPISGHRSVSWYQQTPGQGLQFLFEYFSETQRNKGNFPGRFSGRQFSNSRSEMNVSTLELGDSALYLCASSLEGGGNQPQHFGDGTRLSIL.

The gene calls are TRBV2 and TRBJ1-4, with D tentatively TRBD1 (5 bases). Germline V gene lookup returns CDR1 SNHLY and CDR2 FYNNEI. V lost 6 bases and J lost 7, with 18 bases in between. CDR3 length: 15 amino acids. The CDR3 spells CASSRERGAGEKLFF. CDR3 bases: TGTGCCAGCAGCCGCGAAAGGGGCGCCGGTGAAAAACTGTTTTTT.